This T cell receptor beta chain is from a study of blood T cell repertoires in COVID-19 (dated by TCRdb to about 2020). With respect to the entire study: Samples from collaborators originated in the United States, Italy and Spain and spanned both the acute and convalescent phases of COVID-19. The samples were drawn from the first 160 participants of the ongoing ImmuneRACE study and from 950 to 1,500 subjects provided by 6 global collaborators. HLA class I and class II types, where available, came from metadata supplied by the sample provider rather than from assay-based typing. Subjects who had been exposed to COVID-19, were actively infected with it, or had recovered from it provided the deeply sampled blood TCRbeta repertoires that made up the dataset. Sample metadata almost always included a de-identified subject ID, COVID-19 status, age in years and sex. The prospective study material was composed of cDNA or gDNA derived from T cells, B-cell-depleted T cells, or PBMCs. The repertoires were released in a freely available public database intended as a resource for research on the immune response to SARS-CoV-2. Overall study results and their limits: How much clinical and demographic metadata was included differed by source and by participant, and the metadata was provided uncurated.

Participants in the prospective study were aged about 18 to 95 years, lived in 20 to 25 United States geographic areas, and enrolled through a virtual design. Cohort assignment in the prospective study relied on participant-reported clinical history from a screening survey and a study questionnaire. For ImmuneRACE Cohort 3, a participant was defined as recovered based on two consecutive negative NP/OP PCR tests, clearance by a healthcare professional, or resolution of symptoms. In the prospective study, mobile phlebotomists collected whole blood, serum and a nasopharyngeal or oropharyngeal swab from each participant. Over an approximately 2-month period, participants in the prospective study had the option of providing additional blood draws and questionnaires. Before DNA extraction, blood samples from the prospective study were shipped at room temperature or frozen. TCRbeta CDR3 regions were amplified from genomic DNA using the immunoSEQ Assay, a bias-controlled multiplex PCR. Per the original workflow: Within the assay, amplification of reference gene primers was used to estimate how many nucleated cells each sample contained. Sequence reads were collapsed and filtered to measure the absolute abundance of every unique TCRbeta CDR3 rearrangement. For each sample, productive Simpson clonality was calculated as the square root of Simpson's diversity index over productive rearrangements. TCRdb stores this immuneACCESS table with in-frame sequences only. Part of the clones is absent; in the studies checked, under half of the shortfall reflects unresolved V genes, and no reason is known for the rest. D and trimming come from the DNA, and the V and J calls and clone size come from that table. The sample data list 150,000 to 200,000 clones, and 80% to 85% of these were observed just once. The ten largest clones take up 10% to 15% of the sample.

Measured from the cysteine to the phenylalanine, the CDR3 is 16 residues long. Only CDR3 DNA is held: 48 bases, read in frame from base 1. As encoded in the germline V gene, CDR1 is MRHNA while CDR2 is SNTAGT. V ends up 3 bases short and J 1 base short, with an unmatched junction base count of 2. Comments on this clone: No antigen is known for it. No quality values exist for individual bases; no much larger clone is one base distant.

This sequence was found in an older woman who had recovered from COVID-19. The V gene is TRBV6-4 and the J gene is TRBJ2-3; 12 bases in between match TRBD2. The sample was PBMCs or T cells enriched from blood (not recorded which). Here is the DNA: TGTGCCAGCAGTGAACGACTAGCGGGAGGCACAGATACGCAGTATTTT. The resulting protein is CASSERLAGGTDTQYF.